A selection of T cell receptor beta chains follows, all from one sample in a study of blood T cell repertoires in COVID-19. The table came from immunoSEQ multiplex PCR; TCRdb's copy has only in-frame clones and leaves some out. The data show some 150,000 clones, 86% seen once. The specimen sequenced was peripheral blood. These receptors were collected from a woman aged 55-69 years with acute or convalescent COVID-19. Both conserved end residues are part of each CDR3. The order of the fields is J gene, D gene, clone size, V gene, CDR3 protein, CDR3 DNA. A D gene is named only where the DNA matches it firmly. Rows may omit the clone size; those that give it use once, few, many or a size class.

>TRBJ2-5|TRBD2|.|TRBV7-2
CASSPRTSGGGETQYF
TGTGCCAGCAGCCCGCGGACTAGCGGGGGGGGAGAGACCCAGTACTTC
>TRBJ2-3|.|.|TRBV6-5
CASISDTQYF
TGTGCCAGCATCTCAGATACGCAGTATTTT
>TRBJ1-6|.|few|TRBV5-4
CASSLTENSPLHF
TGTGCCAGCAGCCTGACTGAGAATTCACCCCTCCACTTT
>TRBJ2-1|TRBD2|.|TRBV10-3
CAISAIGGALGNEQFF
TGTGCCATCAGTGCGATCGGGGGGGCCCTCGGGAATGAGCAGTTCTTC
>TRBJ1-1|.|once|TRBV25-1
CASSQTGGGNTEAFF
TGTGCCAGCAGCCAAACGGGAGGAGGGAACACTGAAGCTTTCTTT
>TRBJ1-2|TRBD1|.|TRBV2
CASSPDRGRVYGYTF
TGTGCCAGCAGTCCCGACAGGGGGCGAGTCTATGGCTACACCTTC
>TRBJ1-3|.|.|TRBV6-5
CASLSRPGNTIYF
TGTGCCAGTTTATCGAGGCCTGGAAACACCATATATTTT
>TRBJ1-3|TRBD1|.|TRBV6-6
CASSPPDRGRNTIYF
TGTGCCAGCAGTCCCCCCGACAGGGGAAGGAACACCATATATTTT
>TRBJ2-7|.|.|TRBV4-1
CASSQAVSSGGLTYEQYF
TGCGCCAGCAGCCAAGCCGTAAGTTCCGGGGGACTTACCTACGAGCAGTACTTC
>TRBJ2-1|TRBD2|.|TRBV7-2
CASSSMTSGYYNEQFF
TGTGCCAGCAGCTCAATGACTAGCGGGTATTACAATGAGCAGTTCTTC
>TRBJ1-5|.|few|TRBV7-9
CARRAGAGGSNQPQHF
TGTGCCCGCCGCGCGGGGGCGGGGGGTAGCAATCAGCCCCAGCATTTT
>TRBJ1-2|TRBD1|.|TRBV6-6
CASSSGTGGLYGYTF
TGTGCCAGCAGTTCCGGGACAGGGGGACTCTATGGCTACACCTTC
>TRBJ2-7|TRBD2|.|TRBV5-1
CASSAVAGGPYEQYF
TGCGCCAGCAGCGCAGTAGCGGGGGGCCCCTACGAGCAGTACTTC
>TRBJ2-1|.|.|TRBV4-3
CASSQETSRVNEQFF
TGCGCCAGCAGCCAAGAGACTTCCCGAGTGAATGAGCAGTTCTTC
>TRBJ2-5|.|.|TRBV5-1
CASSGGTIQETQYF
TGCGCCAGCAGCGGCGGGACGATCCAAGAGACCCAGTACTTC
>TRBJ2-2|TRBD1|.|TRBV11-2
CASILLRGHGELFF
TGTGCCAGCATCCTACTCAGGGGGCACGGGGAGCTGTTTTTT
>TRBJ2-5|TRBD2|.|TRBV7-8
CASSLRRSSGGLETQYF
TGTGCCAGCAGCTTACGTAGGTCGTCGGGAGGGTTGGAGACCCAGTACTTC
>TRBJ2-3|TRBD2|.|TRBV4-1
CASSPLRGGQRTDTQYF
TGCGCCAGCAGCCCCCTGCGGGGGGGCCAACGCACAGATACGCAGTATTTT
>TRBJ2-5|TRBD2|.|TRBV4-1
CASSLGLAGLETQYF
TGCGCCAGCAGCCTCGGACTAGCGGGGTTGGAGACCCAGTACTTC
>TRBJ2-7|.|.|TRBV3-1/TRBV3-2
CASSHAGGSYEQYF
TGTGCCAGCAGCCATGCCGGGGGCTCCTACGAGCAGTACTTC
>TRBJ1-2|.|.|TRBV5-4
CASSLNRDNYGYTF
TGTGCCAGCAGCTTGAACAGGGATAACTATGGCTACACCTTC
>TRBJ2-5|TRBD2|.|TRBV7-6
CASRRIGTSGGAQETQYF
TGTGCCAGCAGACGCATTGGGACTAGCGGGGGGGCGCAAGAGACCCAGTACTTC
>TRBJ1-2|.|.|TRBV7-2
CASSLSRAGGGYTF
TGTGCCAGCAGCTTATCGAGGGCAGGAGGGGGCTACACCTTC
>TRBJ1-4|TRBD1|.|TRBV9
CASSGGGQGANEKLFF
TGTGCCAGCAGCGGAGGTGGGCAGGGGGCTAATGAAAAACTGTTTTTT
>TRBJ1-1|.|once|TRBV11-3
CASRAYREAFF
TGTGCCAGCAGAGCTTACCGTGAAGCTTTCTTT
>TRBJ1-2|.|.|TRBV24-1
CATSDFRDGGYTF
TGTGCCACCAGTGATTTCAGGGATGGAGGCTACACCTTC
>TRBJ1-2|.|few|TRBV5-1
CASSSDTANYGYTF
TGCGCCAGCAGCTCGGACACCGCTAACTATGGCTACACCTTC
>TRBJ1-2|TRBD1|.|TRBV28
CASRRTGVNYGYTF
TGTGCCAGCAGACGGACAGGGGTTAACTATGGCTACACCTTC
>TRBJ1-6|.|.|TRBV5-5
CASSLGQGPNSPLHF
TGTGCCAGCAGCTTGGGGCAGGGGCCAAATTCACCCCTCCACTTT
>TRBJ1-2|TRBD1|.|TRBV4-1
CASSQTGGSVFDYGYTF
TGCGCCAGCAGCCAGACAGGGGGGTCGGTATTCGACTATGGCTACACCTTC
>TRBJ1-2|.|.|TRBV20-1
CSARSVGYTF
TGCAGTGCTAGGTCTGTAGGCTACACCTTC
>TRBJ1-6|TRBD1|.|TRBV27
CASSTGQGDNSPLHF
TGTGCCAGCAGTACTGGACAGGGGGATAATTCACCCCTCCACTTT
>TRBJ2-5|.|once|TRBV28
CASSLGGKETQYF
TGTGCCAGCAGTTTAGGCGGGAAAGAGACCCAGTACTTC
>TRBJ2-1|.|.|TRBV5-1
CASSLAPPDSRSNEQFF
TGCGCCAGCAGCTTGGCCCCCCCGGACTCCCGGAGCAATGAGCAGTTCTTC
>TRBJ2-6|TRBD1|.|TRBV10-3
CAISALKTGVSGANVLTF
TGTGCCATCAGTGCGCTCAAGACAGGGGTCTCTGGGGCCAACGTCCTGACTTTC
>TRBJ1-4|TRBD1|.|TRBV7-9
CASSDNRGPNEKLFF
TGTGCCAGCAGCGATAACAGGGGGCCTAATGAAAAACTGTTTTTT
>TRBJ2-1|TRBD2|.|TRBV11-2
CASSRSGGASNEQFF
TGTGCCAGCAGCCGGAGCGGGGGGGCTTCCAATGAGCAGTTCTTC
>TRBJ2-1|TRBD2|.|TRBV11-3
CASSPRQLAGGLKLYNEQFF
TGTGCCAGCAGCCCCCGACAGCTAGCGGGGGGTTTAAAACTCTACAATGAGCAGTTCTTC
>TRBJ1-2|.|.|TRBV5-1
CASSFWSGEGGYTF
TGCGCCAGCAGCTTCTGGTCGGGGGAGGGTGGCTACACCTTC
>TRBJ2-1|TRBD2|.|TRBV5-1
CASSLEAGDYNEQFF
TGCGCCAGCAGCTTGGAAGCGGGGGACTACAATGAGCAGTTCTTC
>TRBJ2-7|TRBD2|.|TRBV7-9
CASSFIAGVVHEQYF
TGTGCCAGCAGCTTTATAGCGGGGGTAGTACACGAGCAGTACTTC
>TRBJ2-7|TRBD1|.|TRBV7-9
CASSLPIGQVNYEQYF
TGTGCCAGCAGCTTACCGATAGGACAGGTGAACTACGAGCAGTACTTC
>TRBJ1-2|TRBD1|.|TRBV30
CAWSVSRMTGKRLYGYTF
TGTGCCTGGAGTGTCTCCCGAATGACAGGGAAAAGACTCTATGGCTACACCTTC
>TRBJ2-7|TRBD1|.|TRBV4-1
CASSQDRQGWYEQYF
TGCGCCAGCAGCCAAGATCGACAGGGGTGGTACGAGCAGTACTTC
>TRBJ2-1|.|.|TRBV5-4
CASKLESSYNEQFF
TGTGCCAGCAAACTAGAGAGCTCCTACAATGAGCAGTTCTTC
>TRBJ2-2|.|.|TRBV30
CAWSTGGELFF
TGTGCCTGGAGTACCGGCGGGGAGCTGTTTTTT